This TCR beta chain was captured by sequencing in a study of shared clonotypes between healthy human individuals. Assay used: immunoSEQ multiplex PCR; TCRdb lists only in-frame clones, some missing. The sample holds about 2.3 million clones; more than 85% are singletons and the top ten take 0.3% to 0.4%. Broader study findings: With few donors, the genetic and exposure-history diversity represented was limited. Rarefaction showed sorted-subset sequencing was incomplete despite large depth.

The count of this clone is one. The antigen remains unidentified. Looked up from germline, CDR1 is LNHDA and CDR2 is SQIVND (reference sequence). This CDR3 region has 16 residues. V was trimmed by 3 bases and J by 0 bases, leaving 14 bases between them. J is TRBJ1-1 and V is TRBV19; D remains unclear. This clonotype originated in a man in his late teens or twenties in good health. Some clones in this sample may be carry-over from other donors' samples. The sample was naive CD4+ T cells from PBMCs. Stated subset: CD45RA+ positively selected. The CDR3 DNA follows: TGTGCCAGTAGTATCCGCAAGGGCACCCTGAACACTGAAGCTTTCTTT. It specifies CASSIRKGTLNTEAFF.